The rows below give T cell receptor beta chains drawn from one sample of a study of PD-1 blockade in mismatch repair-deficient tumors. Profiling relied on immunoSEQ multiplex PCR, and the TCRdb table lists in-frame clones only, not all of them. The sample carries 100,000 or so clones, approximately 80% recorded once. The sample was peripheral blood, taken less than 37 weeks after starting pembrolizumab. The receptors come from an adult with mismatch repair-deficient cancer. The CDR3 runs from the conserved cysteine through the conserved F or W. Each record gives: D gene, clone size, J gene, V gene, CDR3 DNA, CDR3 protein. A D gene is named only where the DNA matches it firmly. The size of a clone is reported for some rows only, either as once, few or many, or as a class for expanded clones.

d_call: NA
clone_size: few
j_call: TRBJ2-1
v_call: TRBV21-1
cdr3_nt: TGTGCCAGCAGCAAGGTCGTTGCCACCCCCCCCTACAATGAGCAGTTCTTC
cdr3_aa: CASSKVVATPPYNEQFF

d_call: NA
clone_size: NA
j_call: TRBJ2-1
v_call: TRBV7-2
cdr3_nt: TGTGCCAGCAGCCCAGTCGGGCAGGGAATAGGTGAGCAGTTCTTC
cdr3_aa: CASSPVGQGIGEQFF

d_call: NA
clone_size: few
j_call: TRBJ2-2
v_call: TRBV28
cdr3_nt: TGTGCCAGCAACCAATTTCGGACGCTCCGGGAGCACGATATATTAACCGGGGAGCTGTTTTTT
cdr3_aa: CASNQFRTLREHDILTGELFF

d_call: NA
clone_size: NA
j_call: TRBJ1-3
v_call: TRBV7-6
cdr3_nt: TGTGCCAGCAGCTTAATGCTAGGGCGCGGAAACACCATATATTTT
cdr3_aa: CASSLMLGRGNTIYF

d_call: NA
clone_size: few
j_call: TRBJ2-2
v_call: TRBV7-9
cdr3_nt: TGTGCCAGCAGCCATGAGAGGCTCTACACCGGGGAGCTGTTTTTT
cdr3_aa: CASSHERLYTGELFF

d_call: NA
clone_size: NA
j_call: TRBJ2-7
v_call: TRBV11-3
cdr3_nt: TGTGCCAGCAGCTTATCTCAGGGGAGTACCTACGAGCAGTACTTC
cdr3_aa: CASSLSQGSTYEQYF

d_call: TRBD2
clone_size: NA
j_call: TRBJ2-1
v_call: TRBV9
cdr3_nt: TGTGCCAGCAGCGCGACTAGCGGAAACTACAATGAGCAGTTCTTC
cdr3_aa: CASSATSGNYNEQFF

d_call: NA
clone_size: NA
j_call: TRBJ2-7
v_call: TRBV13
cdr3_nt: TGTGCCAGCAGCCTGGGTGCCGAGGGGGGCGAGCAGTACTTC
cdr3_aa: CASSLGAEGGEQYF

d_call: TRBD2
clone_size: NA
j_call: TRBJ2-7
v_call: TRBV5-6
cdr3_nt: TGTGCCAGCAGCCCCGGACTAGCGGTCCCCTCCTACGAGCAGTACTTC
cdr3_aa: CASSPGLAVPSYEQYF

d_call: TRBD2
clone_size: NA
j_call: TRBJ2-7
v_call: TRBV5-5
cdr3_nt: TGTGCCAGCAGCATTCCTAGCGGGAGTTACGAGCAGTACTTC
cdr3_aa: CASSIPSGSYEQYF

d_call: TRBD2
clone_size: NA
j_call: TRBJ2-5
v_call: TRBV18
cdr3_nt: TGTGCCAGCTCACTTCTAGCGGGAAACGAAGAGACCCAGTACTTC
cdr3_aa: CASSLLAGNEETQYF

d_call: NA
clone_size: once
j_call: TRBJ1-1
v_call: TRBV11-2
cdr3_nt: TGTGCCAGCAGCTCCCTAGGACACCAGAACACTGAAGCTTTCTTT
cdr3_aa: CASSSLGHQNTEAFF

d_call: TRBD2
clone_size: NA
j_call: TRBJ2-1
v_call: TRBV7-2
cdr3_nt: TGTGCCAGAGCTACGACTAGCGGGAGACCTGAGGAGCAGTTCTTC
cdr3_aa: CARATTSGRPEEQFF

d_call: TRBD2
clone_size: NA
j_call: TRBJ2-2
v_call: TRBV7-6
cdr3_nt: TGTGCCAGCAGCCCCACGGGACTAGTACCCGGGGAGCTGTTTTTT
cdr3_aa: CASSPTGLVPGELFF

d_call: TRBD1
clone_size: NA
j_call: TRBJ2-1
v_call: TRBV6-1
cdr3_nt: TGTGCCAGCAGTGGAGGACAGGTGCGCTCCTACAATGAGCAGTTCTTC
cdr3_aa: CASSGGQVRSYNEQFF

d_call: NA
clone_size: NA
j_call: TRBJ1-5
v_call: TRBV27
cdr3_nt: TGTGCCAGCAGCGAAAATAGCAATCAGCCCCAGCATTTT
cdr3_aa: CASSENSNQPQHF

d_call: NA
clone_size: NA
j_call: TRBJ1-5
v_call: TRBV4-1
cdr3_nt: TGCGCCAGCAGCCAAACGCGGTTTCAGCCCCAGCATTTT
cdr3_aa: CASSQTRFQPQHF

d_call: NA
clone_size: NA
j_call: TRBJ2-2
v_call: TRBV19
cdr3_nt: TGTGCCAGTAGCCACGGCAGGGACACATCGAACACCGGGGAGCTGTTTTTT
cdr3_aa: CASSHGRDTSNTGELFF

d_call: NA
clone_size: medium-sized
j_call: TRBJ1-5
v_call: TRBV4-1
cdr3_nt: TGCGCCAGCAGCCAAGATAACCTAAGCAATCAGCCCCAGCATTTT
cdr3_aa: CASSQDNLSNQPQHF

d_call: TRBD1
clone_size: NA
j_call: TRBJ1-1
v_call: TRBV30
cdr3_nt: TGTGCCTTGGGACAGGGGGCGTCTGAAGCTTTCTTT
cdr3_aa: CALGQGASEAFF

d_call: NA
clone_size: NA
j_call: TRBJ2-7
v_call: TRBV9
cdr3_nt: TGTGCCAGCAGCGTAGGCCCAGGGCGGAACGAGCAGTACTTC
cdr3_aa: CASSVGPGRNEQYF

d_call: NA
clone_size: NA
j_call: TRBJ2-2
v_call: TRBV7-3
cdr3_nt: TGTGCCAGCAGCTCACAAATACCAAACACCGGGGAGCTGTTTTTT
cdr3_aa: CASSSQIPNTGELFF

d_call: TRBD2
clone_size: NA
j_call: TRBJ2-5
v_call: TRBV7-8
cdr3_nt: TGTGCCAGCAGCTTAGGCGGGAGCGGGGTGGTATTGGACCAAGAGACCCAGTACTTC
cdr3_aa: CASSLGGSGVVLDQETQYF

d_call: TRBD2
clone_size: NA
j_call: TRBJ2-3
v_call: TRBV5-1
cdr3_nt: TGCGCCAGCAGCCAAGGACTAGGGGCAGATACGCAGTATTTT
cdr3_aa: CASSQGLGADTQYF

d_call: NA
clone_size: once
j_call: TRBJ2-2
v_call: TRBV5-1
cdr3_nt: TGCGCCAGCAGCTTGGAACAGCTAAGGACCGGGGAGCTGTTTTTT
cdr3_aa: CASSLEQLRTGELFF

d_call: TRBD1
clone_size: NA
j_call: TRBJ2-3
v_call: TRBV7-2
cdr3_nt: TGTGCCAGCAGCTCTGGACAGGCTACAGATACGCAGTATTTT
cdr3_aa: CASSSGQATDTQYF

d_call: TRBD2
clone_size: NA
j_call: TRBJ2-2
v_call: TRBV28
cdr3_nt: TGTGCCAGCAGCCCCGGTGGAGGGGTGCAACTAGCGGGAACCGACGGGGAGCTGTTTTTT
cdr3_aa: CASSPGGGVQLAGTDGELFF

d_call: TRBD1
clone_size: NA
j_call: TRBJ1-4
v_call: TRBV5-6
cdr3_nt: TGTGCCAGCAGCGGCGGGACAGGGTCAACTAATGAAAAACTGTTTTTT
cdr3_aa: CASSGGTGSTNEKLFF

d_call: NA
clone_size: NA
j_call: TRBJ1-2
v_call: TRBV5-3
cdr3_nt: TGTGCCAGAAAACCAGGGGTGAGCTATGGCTACACCTTC
cdr3_aa: CARKPGVSYGYTF

d_call: NA
clone_size: once
j_call: TRBJ2-2
v_call: TRBV29-1
cdr3_nt: TGCAGCGTTGAAGATTTGGGAACCGGGGAGCTGTTTTTT
cdr3_aa: CSVEDLGTGELFF

d_call: NA
clone_size: NA
j_call: TRBJ1-3
v_call: TRBV27
cdr3_nt: TGTGCCAGCAGTTTTGTTGGAGGACCAAGCTCTGGAAACACCATATATTTT
cdr3_aa: CASSFVGGPSSGNTIYF

d_call: NA
clone_size: NA
j_call: TRBJ2-1
v_call: TRBV29-1
cdr3_nt: TGCAGCGTTGAACGGGGGCGCGTATACAATGAGCAGTTCTTC
cdr3_aa: CSVERGRVYNEQFF

d_call: NA
clone_size: NA
j_call: TRBJ1-1
v_call: TRBV6-6
cdr3_nt: TGTGCCAGCAGTTCAGGACGGTATGAAGCTTTCTTT
cdr3_aa: CASSSGRYEAFF

d_call: NA
clone_size: NA
j_call: TRBJ2-7
v_call: TRBV7-6
cdr3_nt: TGTGCCAGCAGCTTAGGGGGACTCTCCTACGAGCAGTACTTC
cdr3_aa: CASSLGGLSYEQYF

d_call: NA
clone_size: NA
j_call: TRBJ1-2
v_call: TRBV7-9
cdr3_nt: TGTGCCAGCAGCTTAGCGGGATCCTATGGCTACACCTTC
cdr3_aa: CASSLAGSYGYTF

d_call: NA
clone_size: NA
j_call: TRBJ2-5
v_call: TRBV11-2
cdr3_nt: TGTGCCAGCACAAGTTGGGCGGAACCCCAAGAGACCCAGTACTTC
cdr3_aa: CASTSWAEPQETQYF

d_call: NA
clone_size: NA
j_call: TRBJ1-4
v_call: TRBV15
cdr3_nt: TGTGCCACCAGCAGAGATCGGGGGGGATATAATGAAAAACTGTTTTTT
cdr3_aa: CATSRDRGGYNEKLFF

d_call: TRBD2
clone_size: NA
j_call: TRBJ2-7
v_call: TRBV5-1
cdr3_nt: TGCGCCAGCAGCTTAGGACTAGCGGGCTCCTACGAGCAGTACTTC
cdr3_aa: CASSLGLAGSYEQYF

d_call: TRBD2
clone_size: NA
j_call: TRBJ2-3
v_call: TRBV6-6
cdr3_nt: TGTGCCAGCAGTCGTAGCGGGAGCTCCGGAGATACGCAGTATTTT
cdr3_aa: CASSRSGSSGDTQYF

d_call: NA
clone_size: NA
j_call: TRBJ1-4
v_call: TRBV9
cdr3_nt: TGTGCCAGCAGCCCGAGGGGACTCAAGGAGGTGGAACTGTTTTTT
cdr3_aa: CASSPRGLKEVELFF

d_call: NA
clone_size: NA
j_call: TRBJ2-1
v_call: TRBV7-3
cdr3_nt: TGTGCCAGCAGCCCTCGGGGGTTCTTAGACTACAATGAGCAGTTCTTC
cdr3_aa: CASSPRGFLDYNEQFF

d_call: TRBD1
clone_size: NA
j_call: TRBJ1-1
v_call: TRBV19
cdr3_nt: TGTGCCAGCTCAGGAGGTTCGGGACAGGGCATGACTGAAGCTTTCTTT
cdr3_aa: CASSGGSGQGMTEAFF

d_call: NA
clone_size: NA
j_call: TRBJ1-2
v_call: TRBV9
cdr3_nt: TGTGCCAGCAGCGTAGGGGGTCTACCTATTTTTGGCTACACCTTC
cdr3_aa: CASSVGGLPIFGYTF

d_call: TRBD2
clone_size: NA
j_call: TRBJ2-7
v_call: TRBV27
cdr3_nt: TGTGCCAGCAGCCTAGCGGGAGGGACCTACGAGCAGTACTTC
cdr3_aa: CASSLAGGTYEQYF

d_call: NA
clone_size: NA
j_call: TRBJ2-7
v_call: TRBV5-6
cdr3_nt: TGTGCCAGCAGCCCCGGAGCGCACCGGGAGCAGTACTTC
cdr3_aa: CASSPGAHREQYF

d_call: TRBD1
clone_size: NA
j_call: TRBJ2-2
v_call: TRBV4-1
cdr3_nt: TGCGCCAGCAGCCAACGTACAGGGGTTACCGGGGAGCTGTTTTTT
cdr3_aa: CASSQRTGVTGELFF

d_call: TRBD2
clone_size: NA
j_call: TRBJ2-6
v_call: TRBV9
cdr3_nt: TGTGCCAGCAGCGGACTAGCGATTGGGGCCAACGTCCTGACTTTC
cdr3_aa: CASSGLAIGANVLTF

d_call: NA
clone_size: few
j_call: TRBJ1-1
v_call: TRBV11-3
cdr3_nt: TGTGCCAGCAGCTTAGCCCGAGGGTTTAACACTGAAGCTTTCTTT
cdr3_aa: CASSLARGFNTEAFF

d_call: NA
clone_size: NA
j_call: TRBJ1-5
v_call: TRBV5-1
cdr3_nt: TGCGCCAGCAGCTTGGGGGGTACTCAGCCCCAGCATTTT
cdr3_aa: CASSLGGTQPQHF

d_call: TRBD2
clone_size: once
j_call: TRBJ2-3
v_call: TRBV5-1
cdr3_nt: TGCGCCAGCAGCCCGGGACTAAGGGTTACAGATACGCAGTATTTT
cdr3_aa: CASSPGLRVTDTQYF

d_call: TRBD2
clone_size: NA
j_call: TRBJ2-3
v_call: TRBV7-9
cdr3_nt: TGTGCCAGCAGCTTAGGCCTAGCGGCAACCACAGATACACAGTATTTT
cdr3_aa: CASSLGLAATTDTQYF

d_call: TRBD1
clone_size: NA
j_call: TRBJ1-1
v_call: TRBV6-5
cdr3_nt: TGTGCCAGCACGGGACAGGGGGGGCGAACTGAAGCTTTCTTT
cdr3_aa: CASTGQGGRTEAFF

d_call: TRBD1
clone_size: once
j_call: TRBJ2-7
v_call: TRBV6-6
cdr3_nt: TGTGCCAGCAGTTACCGACAGGGAGTGGACGAGCAGTACTTC
cdr3_aa: CASSYRQGVDEQYF

d_call: TRBD1
clone_size: once
j_call: TRBJ2-7
v_call: TRBV6-5
cdr3_nt: TGTGCCAGCAGTAGGGGGCGTAGCGACGAGCAGTACTTC
cdr3_aa: CASSRGRSDEQYF

d_call: TRBD1
clone_size: NA
j_call: TRBJ1-1
v_call: TRBV7-8
cdr3_nt: TGTGCCAGCGGTACAGGGGAGGGGCAAGCTGAAGCTTTCTTT
cdr3_aa: CASGTGEGQAEAFF

d_call: NA
clone_size: NA
j_call: TRBJ2-5
v_call: TRBV5-6
cdr3_nt: TGTGCCAGCAGCTTGGCCGCCCGGGCCCCAGAGACCCAGTACTTC
cdr3_aa: CASSLAARAPETQYF

d_call: TRBD1
clone_size: NA
j_call: TRBJ2-2
v_call: TRBV10-3
cdr3_nt: TGTGCCATCAGTGGACAGGGTGGTGAGGACACCGGGGAGCTGTTTTTT
cdr3_aa: CAISGQGGEDTGELFF

d_call: NA
clone_size: NA
j_call: TRBJ2-3
v_call: TRBV5-1
cdr3_nt: TGCGCCAGCACACCCTATAGTTCTAGCACAGATACGCAGTATTTT
cdr3_aa: CASTPYSSSTDTQYF

d_call: TRBD2
clone_size: NA
j_call: TRBJ2-3
v_call: TRBV4-1
cdr3_nt: TGCGCCAGCAGCCAAGAGGGCCCTAGCGGGAGCGCGCATACGCAGTATTTT
cdr3_aa: CASSQEGPSGSAHTQYF

d_call: NA
clone_size: few
j_call: TRBJ1-2
v_call: TRBV6-6
cdr3_nt: TGTGCCAGCAGGCCCAGGGGCGGTTGGTATGGCTACACCTTC
cdr3_aa: CASRPRGGWYGYTF